Listed below are T cell receptor beta chains from one sample, sequenced in a study of T-cell memory formation after mild COVID-19. TCRdb fed the 5' RACE reads into MiXCR, producing one record per CDR3 protein. The sample shows hundreds of thousands of distinct CDR3 sequences, around a quarter of them seen only once. The sample was PBMCs or a T cell subset sorted from them (not recorded which). The receptors come from an adult woman who had mild COVID-19 (a few samples of this study predate the infection). Cell type and time point are not known. CDR3s include the opening cysteine and the closing phenylalanine or tryptophan. D genes are given only for firm matches. Only part of the rows carry a size: once, few, many, or a class if the clone is expanded.

J | V | D | size | DNA | CDR3
TRBJ1-4 | TRBV7-6 | NA | few | TGTGCCAGCAGCTTAGTGGACGGCCACCTTGAAAAACTGTTTTTT | CASSLVDGHLEKLFF
TRBJ2-3 | TRBV20-1 | NA | few | TGCAGTGCTAGGGGCGACACAGATACGCAGTATTTT | CSARGDTDTQYF
TRBJ2-1 | TRBV20-1 | NA | few | TGCAGCGCAACAGGGCGAGGAGCGGGTCTGTACAATGAGCAGTTCTTC | CSATGRGAGLYNEQFF
TRBJ2-1 | TRBV7-3 | NA | NA | TGTGCCAGCAGCTTCGGGCTAGGGGATAACAATGAGCAGTTCTTC | CASSFGLGDNNEQFF
TRBJ1-3 | TRBV28 | NA | few | TGTGCCAGCTCACCCCCGGGTTCGCTCAGTCCCTCTGGAAACACCATATATTTT | CASSPPGSLSPSGNTIYF
TRBJ1-5 | TRBV2 | TRBD1 | NA | TGTGCCAGCAGTCCTGCCAGGGGGCCTCAGCCCCAGCATTTT | CASSPARGPQPQHF
TRBJ2-4 | TRBV5-1 | NA | NA | TGCGCCAGCAGCTTGGGGCAGGGGATGGACATTCAGTACTTC | CASSLGQGMDIQYF
TRBJ2-3 | TRBV29-1 | TRBD2 | NA | TGCAGCGTTGAGTTGCTAGCGGTGCCAGATACGCAGTATTTT | CSVELLAVPDTQYF
TRBJ2-7 | TRBV24-1 | NA | few | TGTGCCACCAGTGATTTCACGGGCATGGAGCAGTACTTC | CATSDFTGMEQYF
TRBJ2-1 | TRBV7-2 | NA | few | TGTGCCAGCAGCCCAACAAAGGCCTACAATGAGCAGTTCTTC | CASSPTKAYNEQFF
TRBJ2-3 | TRBV4-3 | TRBD1 | NA | TGCGCCAGCAGCCAAGATGGGACAGCCACAGATACGCAGTATTTT | CASSQDGTATDTQYF
TRBJ2-2 | TRBV3-1 | TRBD2 | few | TGTGCCAGCAGCCAAGAGCGGGGGGTACCGAGGGGCACCGGGGAGCTGTTTTTT | CASSQERGVPRGTGELFF
TRBJ2-7 | TRBV29-1 | NA | few | TGCAGCGTTGACCAAAATTACGAGCAGTACTTC | CSVDQNYEQYF
TRBJ2-3 | TRBV12-3/TRBV12-4 | NA | NA | TGTGCCAGCAGCCCCGGGCAGGCCACAGATACGCAGTATTTT | CASSPGQATDTQYF
TRBJ2-1 | TRBV2 | TRBD2 | many | TGTGCCACTTCGACTAGCGGGACTACTTTTGAGCAGTTCTTC | CATSTSGTTFEQFF
TRBJ2-1 | TRBV12-3/TRBV12-4 | NA | NA | TGTGCCAGCAACGCTCGACAGGCACGGAATGAGCAGTTCTTC | CASNARQARNEQFF
TRBJ2-2 | TRBV4-3 | NA | NA | TGCGCCAGCCAGGGGCGGACCGGGGAGCTGTTTTTT | CASQGRTGELFF
TRBJ1-6 | TRBV30 | NA | NA | TGTGCCTGGAGTGGTGCGGTTCGTTCACCCCTCCACTTT | CAWSGAVRSPLHF
TRBJ2-1 | TRBV7-9 | NA | NA | TGTGCCAGCAGCTCGGACAGAGCCTTCTACAATGAGCAGTTCTTC | CASSSDRAFYNEQFF
TRBJ2-5 | TRBV4-2 | NA | NA | TGTGCCAGCAGCCGGACGGAGGGGGGGGAGACCCAGTACTTC | CASSRTEGGETQYF
TRBJ1-5 | TRBV6-1 | TRBD1 | NA | TGTGCCAGCAGTGAAGGGAGGGCAGGGGGAGTTTGGTCGCTTAGCAATCAGCCCCAGCATTTT | CASSEGRAGGVWSLSNQPQHF
TRBJ1-4 | TRBV27 | NA | NA | TGTGCCAGCAGTTTACAAGAGGGGAAAAAACTGTTTTTT | CASSLQEGKKLFF
TRBJ1-5 | TRBV3-1 | TRBD1 | NA | TGTGCCAGCAGCCGAGGCCGGGACAGGGGGGATCAGCCCCAGCATTTT | CASSRGRDRGDQPQHF
TRBJ1-2 | TRBV5-1 | NA | few | TGCGCCAGCAGCGCGCAGGGGAACTATGGCTACACCTTC | CASSAQGNYGYTF
TRBJ2-7 | TRBV19 | NA | once | TGTGCCAGCGAGTCGGGTTTTGAAGAGCAGTACTTC | CASESGFEEQYF
TRBJ2-4 | TRBV4-2 | NA | few | TGTGCCAGCAGCCCCCAGACAGGACGCGCCAAAAACATTCAGTACTTC | CASSPQTGRAKNIQYF
TRBJ2-1 | TRBV20-1 | NA | NA | TGCAGTGCGTTAGGGGACGTTGAGCAGTTCTTC | CSALGDVEQFF
TRBJ2-1 | TRBV7-2 | TRBD2 | few | TGTGCCAGCGGTTCTAGCGGGAGGGCAGGTGTAGAGCAGTTCTTC | CASGSSGRAGVEQFF
TRBJ2-3 | TRBV12-3/TRBV12-4 | NA | NA | TGTGCCAGCAGCCCCGGGTTCACAGATACGCAGTATTTT | CASSPGFTDTQYF
TRBJ2-5 | TRBV20-1 | NA | few | TGCAGTGCTAGAAGAGGCCGCTTGAAGACCCAGTACTTC | CSARRGRLKTQYF
TRBJ2-7 | TRBV4-1 | TRBD1 | few | TGCGCCAGCAGCATGGCCGGGACAGGGTACGAGCAGTACTTC | CASSMAGTGYEQYF
TRBJ2-7 | TRBV15 | TRBD1 | NA | TGTGCCACCCTCCGGGACAGGGATTCCTACGAGCAGTACTTC | CATLRDRDSYEQYF
TRBJ2-1 | TRBV29-1 | TRBD1 | few | TGCAGCGGATACGACAGGGTCGGTGAGCAGTTCTTC | CSGYDRVGEQFF
TRBJ1-3 | TRBV7-8 | NA | few | TGTGCCAGCAGCCTCGGACAGATACTCTCTGGAAACACCATATATTTT | CASSLGQILSGNTIYF
TRBJ2-5 | TRBV5-1 | TRBD1 | NA | TGCGCCAGCAGCTTAGGGACAGGGGCTAGAGAGACCCAGTACTTC | CASSLGTGARETQYF
TRBJ1-1 | TRBV6-5 | TRBD1 | few | TGTGCCAGCAGTCAGAACCGGGACAGGGGTGTAGCTTTCTTT | CASSQNRDRGVAFF
TRBJ1-5 | TRBV7-3 | NA | NA | TGTGCCAGCAGCGCAGGGAGGGGTCAGCCCCAGCATTTT | CASSAGRGQPQHF
TRBJ1-2 | TRBV5-1 | TRBD1 | few | TGCGCCAGCAGCTTGGCCGAGCGGACAGGGGACTATGGCTACACCTTC | CASSLAERTGDYGYTF
TRBJ1-2 | TRBV29-1 | TRBD1 | NA | TGCAGCGGTGGGACAGAGAACTATGGCTACACCTTC | CSGGTENYGYTF
TRBJ1-4 | TRBV2 | NA | few | TGTGCCAGCAGTAGGAGGGTTGAAAAACTGTTTTTT | CASSRRVEKLFF
TRBJ2-1 | TRBV24-1 | TRBD1 | NA | TGTGCCACCAGTGAGCTGCCGGGACAGGGAATGGTCAATGAGCAGTTCTTC | CATSELPGQGMVNEQFF
TRBJ2-1 | TRBV5-1 | NA | NA | TGCGCCAGCAGCTTGGCCGGCGTAGTTGTAGTTGGATCCTACAATGAGCAGTTCTTC | CASSLAGVVVVGSYNEQFF
TRBJ1-5 | TRBV12-3/TRBV12-4 | TRBD1 | few | TGTGCCAGCAGTTTGACAGGGATGAGCAATCAGCCCCAGCATTTT | CASSLTGMSNQPQHF
TRBJ2-1 | TRBV5-6 | NA | NA | TGTGCCAGCAGCTCCACACCAACCCACAATGAGCAGTTCTTC | CASSSTPTHNEQFF
TRBJ2-1 | TRBV4-3 | TRBD2 | few | TGCGCCAGCAGCCAAGAAGGCGGGACTAGTTTCTACAATGAGCAGTTCTTC | CASSQEGGTSFYNEQFF
TRBJ2-7 | TRBV24-1 | NA | few | TGTGCCACCAGTGGCTGGGACCGTGGCTCCTACGAGCAGTACTTC | CATSGWDRGSYEQYF
TRBJ2-7 | TRBV7-9 | NA | few | TGTGCCAGCAGCGACGGACAGAAATTGGGTTACGAGCAGTACTTC | CASSDGQKLGYEQYF